The rows below give T cell receptor beta chains drawn from one sample of a study of OX40 agonist ivuxolimab in advanced cancers. Some clones are missing from TCRdb's copy, which holds only in-frame ones; the method was immunoSEQ multiplex PCR. The sample contains approximately 82,000 clones, around nine tenths of which appear only once. Here the sequenced sample was CD4+ or CD8+ T cells sorted from blood, taken in a trial of the OX40 agonist ivuxolimab. These receptors originate from an adult with an advanced solid tumor such as melanoma, head and neck, liver or kidney cancer. Both conserved end residues are part of each CDR3. D genes are given only for firm matches. Clone size is stated in some rows and not others, as once, few, many or a class when expanded.

TRBD1	TRBJ1-5	.	TRBV6-1	TGTGCCAGCAGTGAATTCGGGACAGGGAAGGGTCAGCCCCAGCATTTT	CASSEFGTGKGQPQHF
.	TRBJ2-6	.	TRBV7-3	TGTGCCAGCGGCCAGGGGTATGGGGCCAACGTCCTGACTTTC	CASGQGYGANVLTF
.	TRBJ1-1	once	TRBV6-1	TGTGCCAGCAGGGGACCGAACACTGAAGCTTTCTTT	CASRGPNTEAFF
.	TRBJ2-7	.	TRBV9	TGTGCCAGCAGCGTCGGACGACTTGATTCCTACGAGCAGTACTTC	CASSVGRLDSYEQYF
TRBD1	TRBJ2-7	.	TRBV6-5	TGTGCCAGCAGGGTAGGACAGGGAGGCGAGCAGTACTTC	CASRVGQGGEQYF
.	TRBJ2-2	once	TRBV9	TGTGCCAGCAGCGCACCAAACAGGAACACCGGGGAGCTGTTTTTT	CASSAPNRNTGELFF
TRBD2	TRBJ2-7	.	TRBV6-1	TGTGCCAGCAGTGAATCTAGCGGGCCAATCTACGAGCAGTACTTC	CASSESSGPIYEQYF
.	TRBJ2-1	.	TRBV19	TGTGCCAGTAGTATAGGAAGGAATGAGCAGTTCTTC	CASSIGRNEQFF
TRBD2	TRBJ2-1	.	TRBV7-3	TGTGCCAGCAGCTTAAAGCGGGCTAGCGGGAGTGCCGGGCAGTTCTTC	CASSLKRASGSAGQFF
.	TRBJ2-2	.	TRBV5-1	TGCGCCAGCAGCTTTATCGTGGATACCGGGGAGCTGTTTTTT	CASSFIVDTGELFF
.	TRBJ1-1	once	TRBV21-1	TGTGCCAGCAGCAAAGGGGATTACACAGGGGATCTCGCTGAAGCTTTCTTT	CASSKGDYTGDLAEAFF
TRBD1	TRBJ2-1	.	TRBV7-2	TGTGCCAGCAGCTTGGGGATTAGGACAGGGGCTTACAATGAGCAGTTCTTC	CASSLGIRTGAYNEQFF
TRBD1	TRBJ1-2	.	TRBV12-5	TGTGCTAGTGGGTCAGGGGGCTCCTATGGCTACACCTTC	CASGSGGSYGYTF
.	TRBJ1-5	.	TRBV2	TGTGCCAGCTCCGGGACGAGGAATCAGCCCCAGCATTTT	CASSGTRNQPQHF
.	TRBJ2-7	.	TRBV18	TGTGCCAGCTCACCAGGGCTGCCGACCACCTACGAGCAGTACTTC	CASSPGLPTTYEQYF
TRBD1	TRBJ2-7	.	TRBV4-3	TGCGCCAGCAGCCAAGATTCCGGACAGGGCTACGAGCAGTACTTC	CASSQDSGQGYEQYF
.	TRBJ1-2	.	TRBV28	TGTGCCAGCAGTTTAATAGGATGGGGCGAAAATGGCTACACCTTC	CASSLIGWGENGYTF
TRBD1	TRBJ1-1	.	TRBV29-1	TGCAGCGCCATGGGCCCAGGGGGGACTGAAGCTTTCTTT	CSAMGPGGTEAFF
TRBD2	TRBJ2-5	few	TRBV28	TGTGCCAGCAGTTTAGCGGGAGAAGCGAAAGAGACCCAGTACTTC	CASSLAGEAKETQYF
.	TRBJ1-1	few	TRBV5-1	TGCGCCAGCAGCTTGCGAGGCGAGAACACTGAAGCTTTCTTT	CASSLRGENTEAFF
.	TRBJ2-6	.	TRBV28	TGTGCCAGCAGTCGGATACAGGGACCTGGGGCCAACGTCCTGACTTTC	CASSRIQGPGANVLTF
.	TRBJ2-7	.	TRBV2	TGTGCCAGCAGAGGGACCACCTACGAGCAGTACTTC	CASRGTTYEQYF
.	TRBJ2-7	.	TRBV11-3	TGTGCCAGCAGCCAGGGCCCCGAGCAGTACTTC	CASSQGPEQYF
.	TRBJ2-2	.	TRBV7-2	TGTGCCAGCAGAAGAGGGACCACCGGGGAGCTGTTTTTT	CASRRGTTGELFF
.	TRBJ1-5	.	TRBV7-2	TGTGCCAGCAGCTTAATCCGGAATCAGCCCCAGCATTTT	CASSLIRNQPQHF
TRBD1	TRBJ2-1	.	TRBV9	TGTGCCAGCAGCGTCCAGGGACAGGGGGCGTACAATGAGCAGTTCTTC	CASSVQGQGAYNEQFF
.	TRBJ2-1	few	TRBV1	TGCACCAGCAGCCAAGATAACGGGTGGGATGAGCAGTTCTTC	CTSSQDNGWDEQFF
.	TRBJ2-2	.	TRBV7-9	TGTGCCTGCCCGAGCGGGTCGAACACCGGGGAGCTGTTTTTT	CACPSGSNTGELFF
.	TRBJ1-1	.	TRBV6-4	TGTGCCAGCAGAAGGACAGATTTCGGCACTGAAGCTTTCTTT	CASRRTDFGTEAFF
.	TRBJ2-2	few	TRBV2	TGTGCCAGCAGGCGTCCGACGGGAAACACCGGGGAGCTGTTTTTT	CASRRPTGNTGELFF
TRBD1	TRBJ1-2	.	TRBV7-9	TGTGCCAGCAGCTTAGGTTCTGAGGGACAGGTCTATGGCTACACCTTC	CASSLGSEGQVYGYTF
TRBD1	TRBJ2-6	.	TRBV19	TGTGCCAGTAGACAGGGGGCTGGCGCTGGGGCCAACGTCCTGACTTTC	CASRQGAGAGANVLTF
.	TRBJ2-3	.	TRBV29-1	TGCAGCGCCCTGACACTAGGTAAAGGGACATTGGATACGCAGTATTTT	CSALTLGKGTLDTQYF
.	TRBJ1-4	.	TRBV4-3	TGCGCCAGCAGCCAGAACGAGGGGAAACTGTTTTTT	CASSQNEGKLFF
TRBD1	TRBJ2-1	.	TRBV7-3	TGTGCCAGCAGCTTAACTACCGGAGCTGGACAGGGGAACAATGAGCAGTTCTTC	CASSLTTGAGQGNNEQFF
.	TRBJ1-2	few	TRBV30	TGTGCCTGGAGTCTCAACGGAGGCACCCATGGCTACACCTTC	CAWSLNGGTHGYTF
TRBD1	TRBJ1-2	.	TRBV7-8	TGTGCCAGCAGCTATGACAGGGAGCCTCCTGGCTACACCTTC	CASSYDREPPGYTF
.	TRBJ2-1	.	TRBV7-3	TGTGCCAGCAGCCGAGTAAGCGGCTCAAGCTCCTACAATGAGCAGTTCTTC	CASSRVSGSSSYNEQFF
TRBD1	TRBJ2-7	.	TRBV7-9	TGTGCCAGCAGTTTGGGACAGGTGAACCGTATCCAGTACTTC	CASSLGQVNRIQYF
.	TRBJ2-4	once	TRBV30	TGTGCCTGCCGGGCCAAAAACATTCAGTACTTC	CACRAKNIQYF
TRBD2	TRBJ2-3	.	TRBV5-6	TGTGCCAGCAGCTCACCGGGACTAGCAGGGGATACGCAGTATTTT	CASSSPGLAGDTQYF
.	TRBJ2-1	.	TRBV4-2	TGTGCCAGCAGCCAAGACCCTGCCAATGAGCAGTTCTTC	CASSQDPANEQFF
.	TRBJ2-6	few	TRBV4-3	TGCGCCAGCAGCCAAGCCGGGGAGGGGGCCAACGTCCTGACTTTC	CASSQAGEGANVLTF
TRBD1	TRBJ2-4	.	TRBV5-1	TGCGCCAGCAGCTTGGGGACAGGGTACGCTGACATTCAGTACTTC	CASSLGTGYADIQYF
.	TRBJ1-5	.	TRBV28	TGTGCCAGCAGTTTAATTAGGCAGGGCGGCCAGCCCCAGCATTTT	CASSLIRQGGQPQHF